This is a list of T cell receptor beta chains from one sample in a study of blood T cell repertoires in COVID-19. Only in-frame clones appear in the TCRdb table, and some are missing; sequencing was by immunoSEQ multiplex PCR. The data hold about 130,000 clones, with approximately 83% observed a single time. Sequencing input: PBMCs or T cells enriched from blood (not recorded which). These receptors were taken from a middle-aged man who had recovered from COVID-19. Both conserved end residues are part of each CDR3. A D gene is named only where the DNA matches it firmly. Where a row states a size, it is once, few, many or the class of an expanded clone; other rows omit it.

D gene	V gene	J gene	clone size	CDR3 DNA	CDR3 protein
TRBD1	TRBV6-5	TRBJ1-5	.	TGTGCCAGCAGCGGACAGGGGAACAATCAGCCCCAGCATTTT	CASSGQGNNQPQHF
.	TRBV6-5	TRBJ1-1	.	TGTGCCAGCAGTTACTCGGTTACAGGAGACACTGAAGCTTTCTTT	CASSYSVTGDTEAFF
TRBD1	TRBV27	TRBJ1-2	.	TGTGCCAGCAGTTCCCGGGACAGACCAATCTATGGCTACACCTTC	CASSSRDRPIYGYTF
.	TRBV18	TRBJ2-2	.	TGTGCCAGCTCACCGCTCCCCCCGGGTGGCGACACCGGGGAGCTGTTTTTT	CASSPLPPGGDTGELFF
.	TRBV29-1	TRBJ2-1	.	TGCAGCGTTGACCCTAATTCGTCGGGCAATGAGCAGTTCTTC	CSVDPNSSGNEQFF
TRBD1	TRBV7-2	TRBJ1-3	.	TGTGCCAGCAGCGTTACAGGGGCCTCTGGAAACACCATATATTTT	CASSVTGASGNTIYF
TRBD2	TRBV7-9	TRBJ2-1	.	TGTGCCAGCAGCTCCTCGCGGCTAGCGGGGGGGGATGAGCAGTTCTTC	CASSSSRLAGGDEQFF
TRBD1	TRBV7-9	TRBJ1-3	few	TGTGCCAGCAGCTTAGCGCTCCACAGGGGCCCCACCTCTGGAAACACCATATATTTT	CASSLALHRGPTSGNTIYF
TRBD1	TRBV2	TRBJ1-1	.	TGTGCCAGCGGGGACAGGGCTGTTCATTTT	CASGDRAVHF
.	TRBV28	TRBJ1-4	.	TGTGCCAGCAGTTTTCCCCTACAGGTTAAAGAAGAAAAACTGTTTTTT	CASSFPLQVKEEKLFF
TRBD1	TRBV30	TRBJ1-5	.	TGTGCCTGGAGTAGGGACAGCTATCAGCCCCAGCATTTT	CAWSRDSYQPQHF
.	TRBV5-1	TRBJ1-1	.	TGCGCCAGCAGCTTGGAGGCGGCTTCTGAAGCTTTCTTT	CASSLEAASEAFF
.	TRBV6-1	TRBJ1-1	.	TGTGCCAGCAGTGAATTCGCAGGGATGAACACTGAAGCTTTCTTT	CASSEFAGMNTEAFF
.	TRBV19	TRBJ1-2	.	TGTGCCAGTAGTATAGGCCGACAGGACCCCTATGGCTACACCTTC	CASSIGRQDPYGYTF
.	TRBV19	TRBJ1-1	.	TGTGCCAGTAGTACCTTCGGACGGGAGAACACTGAAGCTTTCTTT	CASSTFGRENTEAFF
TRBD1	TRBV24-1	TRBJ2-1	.	TGTGCCACCAGTGATAGGACAGGGACCTCCTACAATGAGCAGTTCTTC	CATSDRTGTSYNEQFF
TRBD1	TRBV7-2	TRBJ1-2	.	TGTGCCAGCAGCTTAGATAGTAATTCAGGGGGCACCCATGGCTACACCTTC	CASSLDSNSGGTHGYTF
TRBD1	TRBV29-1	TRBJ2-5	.	TGCAGCGTCTACAGGGGAAAGGAGACCCAGTACTTC	CSVYRGKETQYF
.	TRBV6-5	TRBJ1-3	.	TGTGCCAGCAGATTACAGGGTCGCGGAAACACCATATATTTT	CASRLQGRGNTIYF
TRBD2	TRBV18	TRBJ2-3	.	TGTGCCAGCTCACTGACTAGCCGAGCAGATACGCAGTATTTT	CASSLTSRADTQYF
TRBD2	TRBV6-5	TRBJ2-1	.	TGTGCCAGCAAGGCGGGAGGAGGGAATGAGCAGTTCTTC	CASKAGGGNEQFF
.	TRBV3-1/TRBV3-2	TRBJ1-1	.	TGTGCCAGCAGCCAAGATCGTCTCAGGGATGACACTGAAGCTTTCTTT	CASSQDRLRDDTEAFF
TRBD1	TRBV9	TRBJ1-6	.	TGTGCCAGCAGCACCGGACAGGGGTGGAATTCACCCCTCCACTTT	CASSTGQGWNSPLHF
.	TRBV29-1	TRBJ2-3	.	TGCAGCGTTGGAGGTGGAGGCCCAGATACGCAGTATTTT	CSVGGGGPDTQYF
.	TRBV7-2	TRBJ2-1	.	TGTGCCAGCAGCTCCACCCCGAGGAGGGGCGCCTACAATGAGCAGTTCTTC	CASSSTPRRGAYNEQFF
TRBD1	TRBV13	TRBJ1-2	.	TGTGCCAGCAGCCTCGACTACAGGGGGAGGGACTATGGCTACACCTTC	CASSLDYRGRDYGYTF
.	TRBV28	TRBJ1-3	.	TGTGCCAGCAGTTTAGATTCGGGAAGTCGTTCTAACACCATATATTTT	CASSLDSGSRSNTIYF
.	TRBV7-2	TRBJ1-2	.	TGTGCCAGCAGCGGTACGGACAGCTCTGGGTTCTATGGCTACACCTTC	CASSGTDSSGFYGYTF
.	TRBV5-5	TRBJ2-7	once	TGTGCCAGCAGCTTCGACAGCTACGAGCAGTACTTC	CASSFDSYEQYF
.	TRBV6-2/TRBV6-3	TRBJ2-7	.	TGTGCCAGCAGTAACGGACAGTTCCGCGACGAGCAGTACTTC	CASSNGQFRDEQYF
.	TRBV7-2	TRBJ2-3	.	TGTGCCAGCAGCACCCAAGGGGCAGATACGCAGTATTTT	CASSTQGADTQYF
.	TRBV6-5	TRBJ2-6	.	TGTGCCAGCAGTTACGCAGCTGGGGCCAACGTCCTGACTTTC	CASSYAAGANVLTF
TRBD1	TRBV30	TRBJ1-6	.	TGTGCCTGGACGCGGGACAGACAAAATTCACCCCTCCACTTT	CAWTRDRQNSPLHF
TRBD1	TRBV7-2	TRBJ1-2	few	TGTGCCAGCAGCTTAGGCCGGGACAGCGCCCAAGGCTACACCTTC	CASSLGRDSAQGYTF
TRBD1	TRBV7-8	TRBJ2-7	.	TGTGCCAGCAGCGGAAGGGACAGGGAGATGAGGAGCTCCTACGAGCAGTACTTC	CASSGRDREMRSSYEQYF
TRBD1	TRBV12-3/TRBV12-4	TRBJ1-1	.	TGTGCCAGCAGTGGACAGGGGAACACTGAAGCTTTCTTT	CASSGQGNTEAFF
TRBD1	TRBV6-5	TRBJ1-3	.	TGTGCCAGCAGTAGGGGGCAGTCTGGAAACACCATATATTTT	CASSRGQSGNTIYF
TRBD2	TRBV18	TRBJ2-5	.	TGTGCCAGCTCACCATTTTCCGCGGGGGATGGGGAGACCCAGTACTTC	CASSPFSAGDGETQYF
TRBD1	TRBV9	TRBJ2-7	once	TGTGCCAGCAGCCAAGGACAGGGCCTCGGGGAGCAGTACTTC	CASSQGQGLGEQYF
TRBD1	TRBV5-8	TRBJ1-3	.	TGTGCCAGCAGCACAGGGACAGCTGGAAACACCATATATTTT	CASSTGTAGNTIYF
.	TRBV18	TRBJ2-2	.	TGTGCCAGCTCGCCTAACACCGGGACATCCGGGGAGCTGTTTTTT	CASSPNTGTSGELFF
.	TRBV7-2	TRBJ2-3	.	TGTGCCAGCAGCGGCAGGGTCGACACAGATACGCAGTATTTT	CASSGRVDTDTQYF
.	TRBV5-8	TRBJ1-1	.	TGTGCCAGCAGCTTGGTCGGGGGGCCCACTGAAGCTTTCTTT	CASSLVGGPTEAFF
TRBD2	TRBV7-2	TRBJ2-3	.	TGTGCCAGCAGCCCGACTAGCGTCCGTTCAGATACGCAGTATTTT	CASSPTSVRSDTQYF
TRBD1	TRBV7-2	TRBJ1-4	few	TGTGCCAGCAGCTATTCCGGGACAGGGGATGAAAAACTGTTTTTT	CASSYSGTGDEKLFF
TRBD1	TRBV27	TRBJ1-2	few	TGTGCCAGCAGTTTCGAGGGGGCGCTTAATGGCTACACCTTC	CASSFEGALNGYTF
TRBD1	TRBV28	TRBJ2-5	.	TGTGCCAGCAGCCCAAGGGGACAGCCCCAAGAGACCCAGTACTTC	CASSPRGQPQETQYF
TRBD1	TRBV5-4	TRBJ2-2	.	TGTGCCAGCAGCTCGGACAGGGGGCTGAACACCGGGGAGCTGTTTTTT	CASSSDRGLNTGELFF
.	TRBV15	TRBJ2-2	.	TGTGCCACCAGCAGAGACCCGGGGGGCCCGGGGGAGCTGTTTTTT	CATSRDPGGPGELFF
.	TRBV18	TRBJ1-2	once	TGTGCCAGCTCAACGGACAGTAACTATGGCTACACCTTC	CASSTDSNYGYTF
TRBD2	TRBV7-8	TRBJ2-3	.	TGTGCCAGCAGCTTAGGGGTGACTAGCGGGCCCACAGATACGCAGTATTTT	CASSLGVTSGPTDTQYF
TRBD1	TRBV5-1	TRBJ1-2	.	TGCGCCAGCAGCTCGGGACAGGGGCTCTGGTTCGCCTTC	CASSSGQGLWFAF
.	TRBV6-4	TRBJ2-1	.	TGTGCCAGCAGTGACTTTCAGGGTAATGAGCAGTTCTTC	CASSDFQGNEQFF
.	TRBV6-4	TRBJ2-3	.	TGTGCCAGCAGTGACCTGGGGGCCAGCACAGATACGCAGTATTTT	CASSDLGASTDTQYF
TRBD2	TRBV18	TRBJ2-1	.	TGTGCCAGCTCACACGGGACTACCCTCAATGAGCAGTTCTTC	CASSHGTTLNEQFF
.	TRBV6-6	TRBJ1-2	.	TGTGCCAGCAGCTTACAGGGCGGCTATGGCTACACCTTC	CASSLQGGYGYTF
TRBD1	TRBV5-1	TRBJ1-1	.	TGCGCCAGCAGCCCCCGACAGGGGGTCGTAAACACTGAAGCTTTCTTT	CASSPRQGVVNTEAFF
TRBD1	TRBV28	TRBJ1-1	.	TGTGCCAGCCGAGGACAGGTTGAAGCTTTCTTT	CASRGQVEAFF
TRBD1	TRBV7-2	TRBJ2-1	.	TGTGCCAGCAATCCGGGACAGGGCTCCTACAATGAGCAGTTCTTC	CASNPGQGSYNEQFF